Presented here are 23 T cell receptor beta chains from one specimen sequenced in a study of T cell repertoires in cytomegalovirus infection. TCRdb passed the reads through MiXCR, listing each CDR3 protein once. The repertoire holds under 350,000 distinct CDR3 sequences, with around 9.1% as singletons. The sequenced sample was PBMCs. The receptors originated from a human donor in good health (CMV status not recorded). Some clones in this sample may be carry-over from other donors' samples.

J is TRBJ1-4 and V is TRBV28, with no clear D. The V end was cut by 4 bases, the J end by 5 bases, with 8 bases between. The CDR3 contains 13 residues. Germline lookup yields CDR1 MDHEN and CDR2 SYDVKM. The CDR3 here is CASSSGFNEKLFF. The CDR3 DNA follows: TGTGCCAGCAGTTCCGGCTTCAATGAAAAACTGTTTTTT.

This clonotype was detected ten times or more. This rearrangement joins TRBV2 to TRBJ1-5; maybe TRBD1 (5 bases). V lost 4 bases, J lost 4 bases, and 11 bases lay in between. The CDR3 extends over 14 amino acids. Germline CDR1 SNHLY, CDR2 FYNNEI. CDR3 sequence (DNA): TGTGCCAGCAGTGTGGGACGGATGAATCAGCCCCAGCATTTT. Its protein is CASSVGRMNQPQHF.

With regard to this clonotype: A clone one base away is much larger, so this may be a read error. V and J are TRBV2 and TRBJ2-5; D uncertain. V lost 7 bases, J lost 5 bases, and 11 bases lay in between. The germline V gene encodes CDR1 SNHLY and CDR2 FYNNEI. The CDR3 runs 12 residues. The CDR3 sequence: CASNTRRETQYF. CDR3 sequence (DNA): TGTGCCAGCAACACCCGAAGGGAGACCCAGTACTTC.

This clonotype was seen at least ten times. The gene calls are TRBV27 and TRBJ2-5, with unresolved D. This CDR3 region has 17 residues. Germline V gives CDR1 MNHEY, CDR2 SMNVEV (reference sequence). V lost 2 bases and J lost 3, with 19 bases in between. This CDR3 is CASSLEPFGPWEETQYF. The CDR3 DNA is TGTGCCAGCAGTTTAGAGCCATTTGGACCCTGGGAAGAGACCCAGTACTTC.

This clonotype appeared many times. This chain joins TRBV25-1 and TRBJ1-2; D is unresolved. V lost 6 bases and J 8 bases, leaving 16 bases between the germline ends. Germline CDR1 is MGHDK and CDR2 is SYGVNS. The CDR3 covers 13 residues. The CDR3 spells CASSERVSGGYTF. Written as DNA, the CDR3 is TGTGCCAGCAGCGAGAGGGTGAGCGGCGGCTACACCTTC.

This clonotype was seen ten or more times. The V and J genes are TRBV5-4 and TRBJ1-2, with 8 bases matching TRBD1. Germline CDR1 reads SGHNT; CDR2 reads YYREEE (reference sequence). The V segment lost 4 bases and the J segment 2 bases; nucleotides outside the gene matches: 7. The CDR3 sequence is 15 residues long. The CDR3: CASSVGTGGNYGYTF. For the CDR3, the DNA is TGTGCCAGCAGCGTGGGAACAGGGGGAAACTATGGCTACACCTTC. Supplemented by reference TRBV5-4 and TRBJ1-2, the full variable domain reads ETGVTQSPTHLIKTRGQQVTLRCSSQSGHNTVSWYQQALGQGPQFIFQYYREEENGRGNFPPRFSGLQFPNYSSELNVNALELDDSALYLCASSVGTGGNYGYTFGSGTRLTVV.

As regards this clonotype: This may arise from a read error, as a much more abundant clone is one base away. This chain connects TRBV14 to TRBJ2-3, with TRBD2 as a possible D gene (7 bases). CDR1 and CDR2 (germline): SGHDN, FVKESK. V lost 8 bases and J lost 2, with 17 bases in between. CDR3 length: 15 residues. CDR3 bases: TGTGCCAGCGCCAAGTCGGGGGGCACCACAGATACGCAGTATTTT. It encodes CASAKSGGTTDTQYF.

This clonotype was seen many times. V gene TRBV20-1 combines with J gene TRBJ2-4; 8 bases match TRBD1. The CDR3 covers 13 residues. Germline V gene lookup returns CDR1 DFQATT and CDR2 SNEGSKA (reference sequence). With 6 bases clipped from V and 1 base from J, the junction kept 2 bases outside the gene matches. The CDR3 DNA sequence: TGCAGTGCCGGGACAGGCGCCAAAAACATTCAGTACTTC. Translated: CSAGTGAKNIQYF.

At least ten counts were recorded for this clonotype. The V call is TRBV7-9, the J call TRBJ1-1, with D unclear. V was shortened by 1 base and J by 5 bases, with 14 bases between the two germline ends. Germline V gives CDR1 SEHNR, CDR2 FQNEAQ (reference sequence). The CDR3 runs 15 residues. The CDR3 sequence is CASSLVSGLGTEAFF. CDR3 sequence (DNA): TGTGCCAGCAGCTTAGTATCAGGATTGGGGACTGAAGCTTTCTTT.

This chain joins TRBV20-1 and TRBJ2-7, with D perhaps assigned TRBD1 or TRBD2 (5 bases each). Deletions cut 2 bases from V and 0 bases from J, with 14 bases between. The CDR3 loop spans 15 amino acids. Germline-derived CDR1 and CDR2 are DFQATT and SNEGSKA (reference sequence). CDR3 residues: CSARIPGRSSYEQYV. As DNA, the CDR3 is TGCAGTGCTAGAATCCCGGGACGGAGCTCCTACGAGCAGTACGTC.

The chain combines TRBV7-9 with TRBJ2-5, with 7 bases fitting TRBD1. CDR1 is SEHNR and CDR2 is FQNEAQ in the germline V gene (reference sequence). The CDR3 sequence is 13 residues long. Trimming removed 3 bases from V and 7 bases from J; junction bases left unmatched: 5. CDR3 sequence: CASSLTGRGTQYF. The CDR3 coding sequence is TGTGCCAGCAGCTTGACAGGGCGAGGGACCCAGTACTTC.

This clonotype was observed many times. The chain recombines TRBV29-1 with TRBJ2-2, with D tentatively TRBD2 (5 bases). This CDR3 spans 12 amino acids. The ends were cut back, 7 bases at V and 9 bases at J, with 15 bases in the middle. The germline V gene encodes CDR1 SQVTM and CDR2 ANQGSEA. The chain's CDR3 is CSAGKGPRELFF. The CDR3 DNA sequence: TGCAGCGCCGGGAAAGGCCCTAGGGAGCTGTTTTTT.

This chain uses TRBV6-8 with TRBJ1-1; D is unresolved. Trimming left V 0 bases short and J 1 base short, with 6 bases between. CDR1 and CDR2 from the germline V gene are MNHGY and SAAAGT. This CDR3 has 14 amino acids. CDR3 DNA sequence: TGTGCCAGCAGTTACTCTCGGGCGAACACTGAAGCTTTCTTT. It encodes CASSYSRANTEAFF.

This clonotype was detected a few times. V usage is TRBV5-5 and J usage is TRBJ2-1, with no clear D. V shed 0 bases and J shed 10 bases, with 11 bases lying between them. Germline loops: CDR1 SGHKS, CDR2 YYEKEE (reference sequence). The CDR3 totals 13 residues. The CDR3 here is CASSLENWSEQFF. The CDR3 bases are TGTGCCAGCAGCTTGGAAAACTGGAGCGAGCAGTTCTTC.

The gene calls are TRBV6-2 or TRBV6-3 and TRBJ2-3, with 8 bases identical to TRBD1. The CDR3 length is 15 residues. The germline V gene has CDR1 MNHEY and CDR2 SVGEGT. V shed 7 bases, J shed 0 bases, and the junction held 6 bases outside the gene matches. The DNA of the CDR3 is TGTGCCAGCAAGCAAGGGACAGGAAGCACAGATACGCAGTATTTT. It is translated as CASKQGTGSTDTQYF.

There are a few counts of this clonotype. DNA of the CDR3: TGCAGCGACCAGGACAGGGGACCGAACACTGAAGCTTTCTTT. Protein: CSDQDRGPNTEAFF. The V and J genes are TRBV29-1 and TRBJ1-1; 9 bases match TRBD1. Germline-derived CDR1 and CDR2 are SQVTM and ANQGSEA. V lost 7 bases, J lost 1 base, and 7 bases stayed unmatched. The CDR3 runs to 14 residues.

This clonotype was picked up many times. The genes are TRBV7-9 and TRBJ1-1, with D perhaps TRBD1 (6 bases). The CDR3 covers 15 residues. Germline V lookup: CDR1 SEHNR, CDR2 FQNEAQ (reference sequence). Trimming removed 3 bases at V and 4 bases at J, with 15 bases between. The CDR3 here is CASSFPVTGRTEAFF. In DNA, the CDR3 is TGTGCCAGCAGCTTCCCCGTCACAGGGCGCACTGAAGCTTTCTTT.

This clonotype was detected many times. The genes are TRBV2 and TRBJ1-5; D may be TRBD1 (6 bases). Between the trimmed V and J ends, which lost 10 bases and 1 base, there was a span of 17 bases. The CDR3 is 15 amino acids. Germline V gene data show CDR1 as SNHLY and CDR2 as FYNNEI. The chain's CDR3 is CATRRGDTSNQPQHF. Here the CDR3 DNA reads TGTGCCACCCGGAGGGGGGACACAAGCAATCAGCCCCAGCATTTT.

This clonotype came up a few times. V gene TRBV6-5 combines with J gene TRBJ2-1, with 13 bases matching TRBD2. CDR1 is MNHEY and CDR2 is SVGAGI in the germline V gene. The CDR3 extends over 15 amino acids. With V trimmed by 7 bases and J by 6 bases, 6 bases remained unmatched. The CDR3 region is CASNSGTSGINEQFF. In DNA form, the CDR3 reads TGTGCCAGCAACTCCGGGACTAGCGGGATCAATGAGCAGTTCTTC.

The rearrangement uses TRBV6-5 and TRBJ1-1; possible D gene TRBD1, 5 bases. The ends were cut back, 1 base at V and 1 base at J, with 10 bases in the middle. CDR1 and CDR2 from the germline V gene are MNHEY and SVGAGI. There are 15 residues in the CDR3. The CDR3 protein is CASSYLSGGNTEAFF. DNA of the CDR3: TGTGCCAGCAGTTACTTGAGCGGGGGGAACACTGAAGCTTTCTTT.

This clonotype was found many times. The chain is built from TRBV18 and TRBJ1-5; no reliable D call. V lost 6 bases and J lost 4, with 10 bases in between. Germline V lookup: CDR1 KGHSH, CDR2 LQKENI. The CDR3 length is 13 residues. CDR3 sequence: CASSPASNQPQHF. The CDR3 DNA is TGTGCCAGCTCGCCGGCGTCAAATCAGCCCCAGCATTTT.

This clonotype appeared many times. V is TRBV7-2 and J is TRBJ1-5; 8 bases line up with TRBD1. The CDR3 is 15 residues long. Germline CDR1 reads SGHTA; CDR2 reads FQGNSA. V lost 5 bases to trimming and J lost 3 bases; unmatched junction nucleotides: 6. CDR3: CASSLQGGLNQPQHF. The DNA of the CDR3 is TGTGCCAGCAGCCTACAGGGGGGGCTCAATCAGCCCCAGCATTTT.

The gene calls are TRBV12-3 or TRBV12-4 and TRBJ2-7, with D tentatively TRBD1 (5 bases). The CDR3 length is 15 residues. V was shortened by 8 bases and J by 0 bases, with 17 bases between the two germline ends. CDR3 coding DNA: TGTGCCAGCGGTCCGGACATTGCGAGCTCCTACGAGCAGTACTTC. The encoded protein is CASGPDIASSYEQYF.